The sequence of this T cell receptor (beta chain) was determined in a study of graft-versus-host responses after intestinal transplantation. Study summary: Every transplant recipient was induced with anti-thymocyte globulin, then maintained on tacrolimus and steroids for around 3 years. Findings and caveats of the study: Clonal ratios of graft-versus-host to host-versus-graft in allografts were high for patients exhibiting graft-donor T cell macrochimerism.

Points on this clone: Its antigen is currently unknown.

Here immunoSEQ multiplex PCR was the method, and the copy in TCRdb shows in-frame clones only, minus some. The data contain about 93,000 clones, 90% to 95% of them singletons. This CDR3 is 15 amino acids long. V shed 0 bases and J shed 8 bases, with 13 bases lying between them. Germline assignment: CDR1 LNHNV and CDR2 YYDKDF (reference sequence). This receptor was obtained from a human donor who received an intestinal transplant. The sample in question was unstimulated CD8+ T cells sorted from spleen or lymph node cells, obtained before intestinal transplant. V usage is TRBV15 and J usage is TRBJ1-4, with D unclear. The CDR3 protein is CATSRDQLGSEKLFF. CDR3 coding DNA: TGTGCCACCAGCAGAGATCAATTAGGGAGCGAAAAACTGTTTTTT.